This T cell receptor beta chain derives from a study of neurological immune-mediated disorders. The study's findings and limits: Multiple sclerosis was found to have the least TCR clonal expansion, below healthy controls, and HTLV-1-associated myelopathy the most. The multiple sclerosis repertoire cluster had no clinical or MRI correlate.

Ten or more counts support this clonotype. What it recognizes is unknown. The cDNA was generated by 5'RACE with 10-nucleotide random UMIs. One entry per CDR3 protein, called by TCRdb with MiXCR from the 5' RACE reads. This sample has about 48,000 distinct CDR3 sequences, with 4.5% to 7% found just once. Germline CDR1 reads SGHRS; CDR2 reads YFSETQ. CDR3 length: 14 amino acids. The junction had 8 bases not matched to a gene; V was cut back by 4 bases and J by 8 bases. V gene TRBV5-1 combines with J gene TRBJ1-1, with 10 bases aligning to TRBD1. The sample consisted of CD4+ T cells from blood. This TCR derives from a woman between 18 and 30 years old with multiple sclerosis. The CDR3 reads CASSLRTGGNEAFF. For the CDR3, the DNA is TGCGCCAGCAGCCTACGGACAGGGGGGAACGAAGCTTTCTTT. The full variable domain, its missing parts supplied by reference TRBV5-1 and TRBJ1-1, is KAGVTQTPRYLIKTRGQQVTLSCSPISGHRSVSWYQQTPGQGLQFLFEYFSETQRNKGNFPGRFSGRQFSNSRSEMNVSTLELGDSALYLCASSLRTGGNEAFFGQGTRLTVV.